This T cell receptor beta chain was documented in a study of control samples from healthy donors and cancer patients. V was pared by 7 bases and J by 1 base, with 8 bases of the junction left unmatched. The V gene's germline CDR1 is SGHVS and CDR2 FNYEAQ. The CDR3 is 16 amino acids. Sequenced by immunoSEQ multiplex PCR; TCRdb stores in-frame clones only, minus some. The sample holds 150,000 to 190,000 clones, over 90% seen once. The TCR sequence derives from a man aged 50 to 60 in good health. The sequenced sample was blood. The chain combines TRBV7-6 with TRBJ2-2; 8 bases are a match to TRBD2. In DNA, the CDR3 is TGTGCCAGCACCCTTATGACTAGCGTGAACACCGGGGAGCTGTTTTTT. This translates into CASTLMTSVNTGELFF. Filled out from reference TRBV7-6 and TRBJ2-2, the complete variable domain reads GAGVSQSPRYKVTKRGQDVALRCDPISGHVSLYWYRQALGQGPEFLTYFNYEAQQDKSGLPNDRFSAERPEGSISTLTIQRTEQRDSAMYRCASTLMTSVNTGELFFGEGSRLTVL.